A few counts support the clone carrying this T cell receptor beta chain. Its target is not known. These data belong to a study of type 1 regulatory T cells. Background on the study: T-allo10 is an in vitro-generated, Tr1-enriched CD4 T cell product specific for alloantigen.

Findings of the study overall: Type 1 regulatory T cells had a more restricted TCR repertoire than non-type 1 regulatory T cells.

Using its own MiXCR run on the reads, TCRdb lists one record per CDR3 protein. The sample yields 55,000 to 65,000 distinct CDR3 sequences, approximately 60% seen once. Sample: cultured non-Tr1 T cells, either the whole culture or a sorted T cell fraction (not recorded which). The receptor was isolated from a human donor in good health.

The CDR3 DNA is TGCAGCGCTCGGGGGGGGACAAACCAGTACCAAGAGACCCAGTACTTC. Translation: CSARGGTNQYQETQYF. The chain carries TRBV29-1 and TRBJ2-5, with TRBD2 matching over 8 bases. After removal of 7 bases from V and 0 bases from J, the junction contained 13 bases not matched to a gene. The CDR3 totals 16 residues. Per the germline V gene, CDR1 is SQVTM and CDR2 is ANQGSEA.